This T cell receptor beta chain originates from a study of cytomegalovirus exposure and HLA in healthy donors. Assay used: immunoSEQ multiplex PCR; TCRdb lists only in-frame clones, some missing. The sample contains some 250,000 clones, around 90% of which appear only once. Separate from the roughly 700-subject first cohort was the roughly 120-subject validation cohort, to which the donors belonged. The V end was cut by 4 bases, the J end by 5 bases, with 12 bases between. CDR1 SGHDT and CDR2 YYEEEE come from the germline V gene. The CDR3 is 14 amino acids. The gene calls are TRBV5-6 and TRBJ1-4, with D tentatively TRBD1 (6 bases). Source material: PBMCs. The clonotype comes from a young woman in good health and CMV-seronegative. The CDR3 nucleotides read TGTGCCAGCAGCCTGACAGGCGTAAATGAAAAACTGTTTTTT. This gives the protein CASSLTGVNEKLFF. Full variable domain (remainder filled in from reference TRBV5-6 and TRBJ1-4): DAGVTQSPTHLIKTRGQQVTLRCSPKSGHDTVSWYQQALGQGPQFIFQYYEEEERQRGNFPDRFSGHQFPNYSSELNVNALLLGDSALYLCASSLTGVNEKLFFGSGTQLSVL.